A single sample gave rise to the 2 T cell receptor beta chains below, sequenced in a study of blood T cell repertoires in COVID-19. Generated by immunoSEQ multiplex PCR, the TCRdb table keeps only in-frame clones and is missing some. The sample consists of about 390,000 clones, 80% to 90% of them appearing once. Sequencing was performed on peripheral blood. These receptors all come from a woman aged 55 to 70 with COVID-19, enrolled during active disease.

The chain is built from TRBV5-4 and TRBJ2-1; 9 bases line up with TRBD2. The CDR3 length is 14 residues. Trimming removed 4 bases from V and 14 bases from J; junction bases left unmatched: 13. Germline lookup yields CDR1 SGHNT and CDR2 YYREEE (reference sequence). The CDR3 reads CASSLSVAGVEKFF. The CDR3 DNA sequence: TGTGCCAGCAGCCTATCGGTAGCGGGGGTTGAAAAGTTCTTC.

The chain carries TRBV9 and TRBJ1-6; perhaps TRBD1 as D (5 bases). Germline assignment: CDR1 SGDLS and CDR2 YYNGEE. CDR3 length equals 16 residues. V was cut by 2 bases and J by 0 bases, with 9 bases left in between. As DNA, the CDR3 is TGTGCCAGCAGCGTCGGGGGTATCTCCTATAATTCACCCCTCCACTTT. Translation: CASSVGGISYNSPLHF.